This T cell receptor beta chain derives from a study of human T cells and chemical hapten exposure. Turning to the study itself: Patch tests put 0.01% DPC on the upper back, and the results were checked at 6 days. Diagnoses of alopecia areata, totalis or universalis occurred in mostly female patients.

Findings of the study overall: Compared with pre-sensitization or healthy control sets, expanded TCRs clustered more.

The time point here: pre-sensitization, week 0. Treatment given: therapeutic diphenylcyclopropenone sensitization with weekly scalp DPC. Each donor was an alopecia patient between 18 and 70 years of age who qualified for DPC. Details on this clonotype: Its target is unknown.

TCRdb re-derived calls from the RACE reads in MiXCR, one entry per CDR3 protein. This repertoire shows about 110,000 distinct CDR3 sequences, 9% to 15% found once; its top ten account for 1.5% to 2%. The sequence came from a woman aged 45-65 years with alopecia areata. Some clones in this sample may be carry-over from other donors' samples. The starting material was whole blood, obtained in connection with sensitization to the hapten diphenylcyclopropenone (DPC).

The CDR3 DNA reads TGTGCCAGCAGTTTCAACGCAGATACGCAGTATTTT. Residues: CASSFNADTQYF. The chain carries TRBV12-3 or TRBV12-4 and TRBJ2-3; D not resolved. The CDR3 is 12 amino acids. V shed 3 bases and J shed 4 bases, with 5 bases lying between them.